This T cell receptor beta chain was captured by sequencing in a study of T cells in women clearing cervical HPV infection. Turning to the study itself: Case blood was drawn a median approximately 150 days after lesion detection.

Here immunoSEQ multiplex PCR was the method, and the copy in TCRdb shows in-frame clones only, minus some. The repertoire table contains about 39,000 clones. Sequencing was done on a sample of blood buffy coat. The receptor was isolated from a woman aged 18-69 years with a cervical HPV16 infection that either progressed to CIN3+ or cleared (not recorded which).

CDR3 in amino acids: CASSQTSGRRNEQFF. Partial CDR3 DNA: TGTGCCAGCAGCCAGACTAGCGGGAGAAGGAATGAG. The J gene is TRBJ2-1, the V gene TRBV7-8; TRBD2 agrees at 12 bases. The read gets to within 3 residues of the CDR3 end, and the germline J gene fills in the rest. CDR1 SGHVS and CDR2 FQNEAQ come from the germline V gene. This CDR3 is built from 15 residues. The V and J ends lost 5 bases and 7 bases, in that order; junction bases with no gene match: 6.